This T cell receptor beta chain was identified during a study of shared clonotypes between healthy human individuals. CDR1 and CDR2 from the germline V gene are SGHAT and FQNNGV. The CDR3 has 15 residues. V lost 4 bases and J 1 base, leaving 13 bases between the germline ends. Measured with immunoSEQ multiplex PCR; TCRdb has only the in-frame clones, and not every one. The sample shows over a million clones, approximately 80% of them seen only once. The clonotype originates from a man between 18 and 29 years old in good health. Some clones in this sample may be carry-over from other donors' samples. The rearrangement joins TRBV11-2 to TRBJ2-5, with D maybe TRBD2 (5 bases). Input material: memory CD4+ T cells from PBMCs. As for subset: CD45RA-negative fraction. This CDR3 is CASSSLAGAQETQYF. CDR3 coding DNA: TGTGCCAGCAGCTCACTTGCGGGCGCCCAAGAGACCCAGTACTTC. Together with reference TRBV11-2 and TRBJ2-5, the CDR3 gives the full variable domain: EAGVAQSPRYKIIEKRQSVAFWCNPISGHATLYWYQQILGQGPKLLIQFQNNGVVDDSQLPKDRFSAERLKGVDSTLKIQPAKLEDSAVYLCASSSLAGAQETQYFGPGTRLLVL.